This entry features one TCR beta chain sequence. Its target is unknown. The PCR was carried out with 60 Vbeta primers and 13 Jbeta primers. Using immunoSEQ multiplex PCR, the repertoire was profiled, and TCRdb retains in-frame clones only, with some absent. This sample has about 160,000 clones, with around 76% found just once. J was trimmed by 2 bases and V by 1 base; bases with no gene match: 11. CDR1 and CDR2 from the germline V gene are SEHNR and FQNEAQ (reference sequence). The CDR3 length is 17 residues. This record belongs to a study of cytomegalovirus exposure and HLA in healthy donors. Donors counted as nominally healthy when sampled, yet unrecorded immune exposures were likely. Regarding the study as a whole: Later analysis identified 16,951 TCR beta sequences associated with HLA alleles, using a false discovery rate threshold of 0.05. It emerged from a later analysis that several of the most significant clusters appeared to be linked to common viral pathogens.

This sequence joins TRBV7-9 and TRBJ2-7; TRBD1 aligns across 7 bases. Specimen: PBMCs. The origin of this receptor is a female donor in good health and CMV-seronegative. CDR3 sequence reads: CASSLGSTGAAPYEQYF. Here the CDR3 DNA reads TGTGCCAGCAGCTTAGGGTCCACAGGGGCCGCTCCCTACGAGCAGTACTTC.